This paragraph covers one T cell receptor beta chain sequence. This clonotype was recorded at least ten times. The antigen it binds to is not known. Per-nucleotide qualities are absent, and no much larger clonotype sits a single base away. Total RNA was extracted from unfractionated whole blood collected in Tempus Blood RNA tubes. Four to six healthy volunteers were used as TCR sequencing controls and were bled at day 0, 2 weeks and 6 weeks. The data belong to a study of human T cells and chemical hapten exposure (dated by TCRdb to the early 2020s). Regarding the research as a whole: Libraries were combined into a pool for sequencing, and differences in TCR yield between samples came mainly from small differences in library volumes within the pool. Peripheral blood TCR repertoire changes were tracked in vivo in alopecia patients during primary and secondary sensitization to the hapten diphenylcyclopropenone (DPC). Both TCR alpha and TCR beta chains were sequenced from each blood RNA sample. What the work shows at the level of the full study, not this receptor alone: DPC sensitization did not change how many TCRs were above 1 in 1000 frequency, and no evidence was found of alterations in global repertoire structure. Repeated subsampling changed both the strength of the expansion versus patch-test correlation and the threshold at which that correlation became significant.

The protocol used for the library was 5' RACE. These reads were obtained on an Illumina MiSeq. During library preparation, unique molecular identifiers were attached to individual cDNA molecules so that TCRs could be counted in a quantitative, reproducible way. As for how the authors treated the data: A median of about 87,000 TCRs per sample was observed, with a range of about 20,000 to 750,000. V, J and CDR3 annotation of the TCR reads was carried out using the Decombinator software suite. For PS versus PT1 abundance plots, all samples were subsampled to the same number of TCRs (28,000). TCRs were defined as expanded if absent before sensitization and observed at least eight times at the 2-week time point. TCRdb took the public reads, trimmed them with fastp at Q25, ran MiXCR for clone calling and kept in-frame beta chains. Duplicate CDR3 protein sequences are folded into a single record with the most common DNA and genes. These V and J calls are TCRdb output, not the study's own analysis. This sample gives 120,000 to 150,000 distinct CDR3 sequences in total; roughly 4% of them show up just once. 1.2% to 1.5% of the sample rests with the top ten.

The receptor was derived from a female donor in good health.

The CDR3 loop reads CATSRVGVGQGGNQPQHF. The DNA is as follows: TGTGCCACCAGCAGAGTGGGCGTTGGACAGGGGGGCAATCAGCCCCAGCATTTT. The rearrangement combines TRBV15 with TRBJ1-5; 10 central nucleotides agree with TRBD1. V and J are trimmed by 1 base and 2 bases, and the gene matches miss 8 bases of the junction. Based on the germline V gene (reference sequence), the CDR1 and CDR2 sequences are LNHNV and YYDKDF. Spanning cysteine to phenylalanine, the CDR3 consists of 18 amino acids. Only the CDR3 part of the read is kept: 54 bases, read in frame from the first base.